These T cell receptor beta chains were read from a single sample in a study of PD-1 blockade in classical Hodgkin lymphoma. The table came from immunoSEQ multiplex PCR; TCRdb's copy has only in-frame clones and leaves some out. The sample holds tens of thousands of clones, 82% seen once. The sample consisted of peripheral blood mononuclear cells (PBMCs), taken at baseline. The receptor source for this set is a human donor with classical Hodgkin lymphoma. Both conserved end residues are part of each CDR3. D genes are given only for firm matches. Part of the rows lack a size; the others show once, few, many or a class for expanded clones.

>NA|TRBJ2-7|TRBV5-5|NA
TGTGCCAGCAGCTTGGCGGTTGGGCAGGCCTACGAGCAGTACTTC
CASSLAVGQAYEQYF
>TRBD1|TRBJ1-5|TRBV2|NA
TGTGCCAGCGGCTGGGACAGGGGAGACAATCAGCCCCAGCATTTT
CASGWDRGDNQPQHF
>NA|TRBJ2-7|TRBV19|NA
TGTGCCAGTAGTCGCTACGACAGCTCCTACGAGCAGTACTTC
CASSRYDSSYEQYF
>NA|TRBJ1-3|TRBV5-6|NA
TGTGCCAGCAGCTTAGAAGGACCGGCTGGAAACACCATATATTTT
CASSLEGPAGNTIYF
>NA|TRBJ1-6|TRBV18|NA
TGTGCCAGCTCACCATCAAATAATTCACCCCTCCACTTT
CASSPSNNSPLHF
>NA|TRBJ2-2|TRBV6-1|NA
TGTGCCAGCGGACCCGGGACACCGTACACCGGGGAGCTGTTTTTT
CASGPGTPYTGELFF
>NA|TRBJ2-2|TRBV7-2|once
TGTGCCAGCAGCCAACCGATTGGGGGGCTGACCGGGGAGCTGTTTTTT
CASSQPIGGLTGELFF
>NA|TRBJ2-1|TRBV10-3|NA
TGTGCCATCAGTGAGCAGGGGGGGTTGTACAATGAGCAGTTCTTC
CAISEQGGLYNEQFF
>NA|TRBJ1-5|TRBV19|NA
TGTGCCAGTAGTTTTAGCAATCAGCCCCAGCATTTT
CASSFSNQPQHF
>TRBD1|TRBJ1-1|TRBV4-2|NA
TGTGCCAGCAGCCAAGTTGGACAGGGCAACACTGAAGCTTTCTTT
CASSQVGQGNTEAFF
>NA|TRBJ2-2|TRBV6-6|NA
TGTGCCAGCAGTTATTCGGATTACACCGGGGAGCTGTTTTTT
CASSYSDYTGELFF
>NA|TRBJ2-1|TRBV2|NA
TGTGCCAGCAGTGGACAATCCGGGTCGGTCAATGAGCAGTTCTTC
CASSGQSGSVNEQFF
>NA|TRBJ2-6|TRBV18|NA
TGTGCCAGCTCAGGGACTGGGGCCAACGTCCTGACTTTC
CASSGTGANVLTF
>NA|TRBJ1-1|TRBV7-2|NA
TGTGCCAGCAGCTTAACTCTGAACACTGAAGCTTTCTTT
CASSLTLNTEAFF
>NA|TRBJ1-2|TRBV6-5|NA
TGTGCCAGCAGTCCCCGGGACTATGGCTACACCTTC
CASSPRDYGYTF
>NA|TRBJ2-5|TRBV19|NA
TGTGCCAGTAGTACAGGACAACTACAAGAGACCCAGTACTTC
CASSTGQLQETQYF
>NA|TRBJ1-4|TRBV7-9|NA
TGTGCCAGCACCTTCCGGCAGTTAAATGCAACTAATGAAAAACTGTTTTTT
CASTFRQLNATNEKLFF
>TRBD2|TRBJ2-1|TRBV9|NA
TGTGCCAGCAGCCGAGTGGGCGCGGGGGGGGCTGAGCAGTTCTTC
CASSRVGAGGAEQFF
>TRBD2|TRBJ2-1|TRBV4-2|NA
TGTGCCAGCAGCCAAGATGGGAGCGGGGGTGCCGGGTTCTTC
CASSQDGSGGAGFF
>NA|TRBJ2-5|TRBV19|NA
TGTGCCAGTGGCGGGTCGTACGAGACCCAGTACTTC
CASGGSYETQYF
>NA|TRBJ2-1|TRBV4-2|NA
TGTGCCAGCAGCCAAGATAGGTCCGTCAATGAGCAGTTCTTC
CASSQDRSVNEQFF
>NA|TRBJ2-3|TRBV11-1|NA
TGTGCCAGCAGCTTAGTGAGGGGGAGTGGGCAGTATTTT
CASSLVRGSGQYF
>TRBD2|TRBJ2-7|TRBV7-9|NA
TGTGCCAGCAGCTCGGAGACGGGGGGGCTCGAGCAGTACTTC
CASSSETGGLEQYF
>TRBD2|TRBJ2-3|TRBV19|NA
TGTGCCAGTAGTATCCTAGCGGGGGGGCTCACAGATACGCAGTATTTT
CASSILAGGLTDTQYF
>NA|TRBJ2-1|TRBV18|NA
TGTGCCAGCTCACAGACTGAAGGAAATGAGCAGTTCTTC
CASSQTEGNEQFF
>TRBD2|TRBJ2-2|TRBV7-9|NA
TGTGCCAGCAGCCCCGGGGGGGCTAACACCGGGGAGCTGTTTTTT
CASSPGGANTGELFF
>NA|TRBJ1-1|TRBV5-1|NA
TGCGCCAGCAGCTTGTTAGGGGGAGACACTGAAGCTTTCTTT
CASSLLGGDTEAFF
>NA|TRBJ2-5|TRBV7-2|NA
TGTGCCAGCAGCTTTCCCCCAGAGACCCAGTACTTC
CASSFPPETQYF
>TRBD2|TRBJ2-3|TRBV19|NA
TGTGCCAGTCGCGTCCTAGCGGGGGGCCCGGATACGCAGTATTTT
CASRVLAGGPDTQYF
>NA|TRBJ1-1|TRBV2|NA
TGTGCCAGCACCCGGGGGGGGTCGGGTCCGAACACTGAAGCTTTCTTT
CASTRGGSGPNTEAFF
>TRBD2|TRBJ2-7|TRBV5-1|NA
TGCGCCAGCAGCCCTGGAGGACTAGCGGGGGGCCTTGAGCAGTACTTC
CASSPGGLAGGLEQYF
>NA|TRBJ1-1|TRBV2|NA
TGTGCCAGTGAGGGAGGGGGCACTGAAGCTTTCTTT
CASEGGGTEAFF
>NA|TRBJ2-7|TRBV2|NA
TGTGCCAGCAGTGAAGCCCCAGGAAGGGCCTCGGGCTTC
CASSEAPGRASGF
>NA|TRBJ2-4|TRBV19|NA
TGTGCCAGCACTTCCGGGACGCACATTCAGTACTTC
CASTSGTHIQYF
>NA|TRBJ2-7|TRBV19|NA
TGTGCCAGTAGTATTGCCGCGACTAGTAGGTCCTACGAGCAGTACTTC
CASSIAATSRSYEQYF
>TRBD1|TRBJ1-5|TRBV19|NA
TGTGCCAGTAGTGGGGGGACAGGGGCGGAACAGCCCCAGCATTTT
CASSGGTGAEQPQHF
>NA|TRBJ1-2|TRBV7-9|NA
TGTGCCAGCAGACCCGCCAGTCCCCTTAACTATGGCTACACCTTC
CASRPASPLNYGYTF
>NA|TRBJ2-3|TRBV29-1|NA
TGCAGCCAGTCTCGCGGGGAGCTCACAGATACGCAGTATTTT
CSQSRGELTDTQYF
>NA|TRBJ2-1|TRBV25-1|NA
TGTGCCAGCAGCCGAAGGGAGCTACTACACAATGAGCAGTTCTTC
CASSRRELLHNEQFF
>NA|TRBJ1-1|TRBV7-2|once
TGTGCCAGCAGCTCCCCAGGCAGAGAAGCTTTCTTT
CASSSPGREAFF